This is a list of T cell receptor beta chains from one sample in a study of blood T cell repertoires in COVID-19. Using immunoSEQ multiplex PCR, the repertoire was profiled, and TCRdb retains in-frame clones only, with some absent. The table includes 140,000 or so clones, approximately 89% detected once. Sample: peripheral blood. The receptors were gathered from a human donor in a cohort sampled during active COVID-19. CDR3s include the opening cysteine and the closing phenylalanine or tryptophan. Each record gives: D gene, clone size, J gene, V gene, CDR3 length, CDR3 protein, CDR3 DNA. D genes are given only for firm matches. Rows may omit the clone size; those that give it use once, few, many or a size class.

>TRBD2|.|TRBJ2-1|TRBV5-4|15
CASSLGLAGYNEQFF
TGTGCCAGCAGCTTGGGACTAGCGGGCTACAATGAGCAGTTCTTC
>TRBD1|.|TRBJ1-4|TRBV5-8|14
CASSFAGGVEKLFF
TGTGCCAGCAGCTTCGCAGGGGGCGTTGAAAAACTGTTTTTT
>TRBD2|.|TRBJ2-1|TRBV5-1|13
CASSSLGGNEQFF
TGCGCCAGCAGCTCCCTCGGGGGGAATGAGCAGTTCTTC
>TRBD2|.|TRBJ2-6|TRBV7-8|14
CASSPRGTENVLTF
TGTGCCAGCAGCCCGCGGGGGACGGAAAACGTCCTGACTTTC
>TRBD1|.|TRBJ2-7|TRBV7-9|12
CASGTGTYEQYF
TGTGCCAGCGGGACAGGGACCTACGAGCAGTACTTC
>.|.|TRBJ2-7|TRBV5-5|13
CASSLVGGDEQYF
TGTGCCAGCAGCTTGGTAGGGGGAGACGAGCAGTACTTC
>.|.|TRBJ1-1|TRBV5-6|14
CASSLGTLNTEAFF
TGTGCCAGCAGCTTAGGGACATTGAACACTGAAGCTTTCTTT
>.|.|TRBJ1-5|TRBV6-1|11
CASSELQPQHF
TGTGCCAGCAGTGAATTACAGCCCCAGCATTTT
>TRBD2|.|TRBJ2-1|TRBV12-5|21
CASGLVPWDRLRLAASHEQFF
TGTGCTAGTGGTTTGGTACCTTGGGACAGACTTCGACTAGCGGCTAGCCATGAGCAGTTCTTC
>.|.|TRBJ2-7|TRBV4-3|18
CASSQEAFRRGLTYEQYF
TGCGCCAGCAGCCAAGAGGCCTTCCGGCGGGGGCTAACCTACGAGCAGTACTTC
>.|once|TRBJ2-3|TRBV6-2/TRBV6-3|17
CASSYPPRQFSTDTQYF
TGTGCCAGCAGTTATCCTCCCCGACAGTTTAGCACAGATACGCAGTATTTT
>.|once|TRBJ2-6|TRBV27|16
CASSFFDSGGANVLTF
TGTGCCAGCAGTTTTTTCGATTCGGGTGGGGCCAACGTCCTGACTTTC
>.|.|TRBJ2-2|TRBV5-1|15
CASSLGRGPTGELFF
TGCGCCAGCAGCTTAGGGCGGGGACCCACCGGGGAGCTGTTTTTT
>.|.|TRBJ2-3|TRBV2|18
CASSGLPPGAGASDTQYF
TGTGCCAGCAGTGGCCTCCCCCCGGGTGCGGGGGCCTCAGATACGCAGTATTTT
>TRBD1|.|TRBJ1-1|TRBV6-4|18
CASSDPPPGGEGNTEAFF
TGTGCCAGCAGTGATCCCCCCCCAGGGGGCGAGGGGAACACTGAAGCTTTCTTT
>.|.|TRBJ2-1|TRBV7-2|15
CASSLRGTEGNEQFF
TGTGCCAGCAGCTTACGGGGGACGGAGGGCAATGAGCAGTTCTTC
>.|.|TRBJ2-5|TRBV4-1|14
CASSQRQIQETQYF
TGCGCCAGCAGCCAACGACAGATCCAAGAGACCCAGTACTTC
>.|many|TRBJ1-1|TRBV6-1|13
CASSEALQGEAFF
TGTGCCAGCAGTGAAGCGCTACAGGGAGAAGCTTTCTTT
>.|.|TRBJ2-7|TRBV11-2|12
CASSPTGSRQYF
TGTGCCAGCAGCCCCACAGGTTCGCGTCAGTACTTC
>.|.|TRBJ1-1|TRBV19|15
CASTITRGMNTEAFF
TGTGCCAGTACCATCACTCGGGGGATGAACACTGAAGCTTTCTTT
>.|.|TRBJ1-1|TRBV10-2|14
CASSLGQGNTEAFF
TGCGCCAGCAGTCTGGGTCAGGGGAACACTGAAGCTTTCTTT
>.|.|TRBJ2-2|TRBV18|14
CASSPSGDTGELFF
TGTGCCAGCTCACCCTCCGGGGACACCGGGGAGCTGTTTTTT
>TRBD1|.|TRBJ2-1|TRBV4-1|17
CASSQASPGQGYNEQFF
TGCGCCAGCAGCCAAGCCTCCCCGGGACAGGGGTACAATGAGCAGTTCTTC
>TRBD1|.|TRBJ2-5|TRBV5-1|17
CASSRIRQGGVQETQYF
TGCGCCAGCAGCAGGATCCGACAGGGGGGAGTCCAAGAGACCCAGTACTTC
>.|.|TRBJ2-1|TRBV7-2|14
CASSLAPLAYEQFF
TGTGCCAGCAGCTTAGCGCCCTTAGCGTATGAGCAGTTCTTC
>TRBD1|.|TRBJ2-3|TRBV4-2|17
CASSQDSLQGEFDTQYF
TGTGCCAGCAGCCAAGATTCTTTACAGGGGGAGTTTGATACGCAGTATTTT
>TRBD1|.|TRBJ1-2|TRBV4-2|15
CASSQDRTGEYGYTF
TGTGCCAGCAGCCAAGATCGGACAGGGGAGTATGGCTACACCTTC
>.|.|TRBJ2-1|TRBV4-3|19
CASSQDNLYRVSSYNEQFF
TGCGCCAGCAGCCAAGATAATCTATACAGGGTGAGCTCCTACAATGAGCAGTTCTTC